In its sample, the clone carrying this T cell receptor beta chain was seen many times. The CDR3 sequence is 14 residues long. Germline CDR1 LGHDT, CDR2 YNNKEL (reference sequence). Trimming took off 2 bases at V and 3 bases at J, with 8 bases between the two ends. The CDR3 regions of TCR beta were amplified from RNA transcripts. HTBI primers were the set used in a first-round RT-PCR of the TCR CDR3. TCRdb independently ran MiXCR on the multiplex PCR reads; one entry per CDR3 protein. The table lists approximately 400,000 distinct CDR3 sequences, 11% to 15% of them singletons. This entry is derived from a study of T cells in Graves' hyperthyroidism and ophthalmopathy. Diagnosis rested on symptoms, serum thyroxine and TRAb, thyroid ultrasound, and orbital computed tomography.

The receptor's source is a man aged 45-65 years with Graves' ophthalmopathy. The V call is TRBV3-1, the J call TRBJ2-1; possible D gene TRBD2, 5 bases. Sequencing was carried out using blood. The chain's CDR3 is CASSQHRDYNEQFF. The CDR3 DNA reads as TGTGCCAGCAGCCAACACCGGGACTACAATGAGCAGTTCTTC.